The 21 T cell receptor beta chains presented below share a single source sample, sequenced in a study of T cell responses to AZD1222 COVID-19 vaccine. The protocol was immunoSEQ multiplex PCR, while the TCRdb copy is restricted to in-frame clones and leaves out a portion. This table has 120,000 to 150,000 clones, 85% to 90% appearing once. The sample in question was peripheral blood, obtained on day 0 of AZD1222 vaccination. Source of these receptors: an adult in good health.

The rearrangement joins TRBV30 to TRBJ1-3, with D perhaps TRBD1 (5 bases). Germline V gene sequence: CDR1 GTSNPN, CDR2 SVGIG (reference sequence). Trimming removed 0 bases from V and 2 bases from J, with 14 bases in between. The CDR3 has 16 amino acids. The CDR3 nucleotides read TGTGCCTGGAGTGTCCCCGGGGGAGTTACTGGAAACACCATATATTTT. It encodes CAWSVPGGVTGNTIYF. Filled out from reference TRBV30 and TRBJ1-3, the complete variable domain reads SQTIHQWPATLVQPVGSPLSLECTVEGTSNPNLYWYRQAAGRGLQLLFYSVGIGQISSEVPQNLSASRPQDRQFILSSKKLLLSDSGFYLCAWSVPGGVTGNTIYFGEGSWLTVV.

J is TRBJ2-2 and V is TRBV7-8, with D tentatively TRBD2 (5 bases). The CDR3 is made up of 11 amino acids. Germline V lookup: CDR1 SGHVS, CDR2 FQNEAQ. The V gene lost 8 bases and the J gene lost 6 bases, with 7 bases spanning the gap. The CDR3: CASGGSGELFF. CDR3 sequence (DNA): TGTGCCAGCGGCGGGTCCGGGGAGCTGTTTTTT. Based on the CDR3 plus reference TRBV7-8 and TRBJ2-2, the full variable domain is GAGVSQSPRYKVAKRGQDVALRCDPISGHVSLFWYQQALGQGPEFLTYFQNEAQLDKSGLPSDRFFAERPEGSVSTLKIQRTQQEDSAVYLCASGGSGELFFGEGSRLTVL.

DNA for the CDR3: TGTGCCACCAGCAGAGACCTGGGCCTGGACTATGGCTACACCTTC. Encoded protein: CATSRDLGLDYGYTF. The rearrangement joins TRBV15 to TRBJ1-2, with D hard to call. The ends were cut back, 0 bases at V and 3 bases at J, with 11 bases in the middle. The CDR3 length is 15 residues. Germline-derived CDR1 and CDR2 are LNHNV and YYDKDF (reference sequence). The entire variable domain, with the rest obtained from reference TRBV15 and TRBJ1-2, is as follows: DAMVIQNPRYQVTQFGKPVTLSCSQTLNHNVMYWYQQKSSQAPKLLFHYYDKDFNNEADTPDNFQSRRPNTSFCFLDIRSPGLGDTAMYLCATSRDLGLDYGYTFGSGTRLTVV.

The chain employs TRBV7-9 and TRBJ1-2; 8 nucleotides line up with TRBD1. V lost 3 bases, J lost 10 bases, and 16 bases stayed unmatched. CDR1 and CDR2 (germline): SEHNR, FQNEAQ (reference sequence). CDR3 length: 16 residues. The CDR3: CASSLRIGGQVFFYTF. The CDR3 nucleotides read TGTGCCAGCAGCTTGAGAATAGGGGGACAGGTCTTCTTCTACACCTTC. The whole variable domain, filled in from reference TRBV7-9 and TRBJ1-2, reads DTGVSQNPRHKITKRGQNVTFRCDPISEHNRLYWYRQTLGQGPEFLTYFQNEAQLEKSRLLSDRFSAERPKGSFSTLEIQRTEQGDSAMYLCASSLRIGGQVFFYTFGSGTRLTVV.

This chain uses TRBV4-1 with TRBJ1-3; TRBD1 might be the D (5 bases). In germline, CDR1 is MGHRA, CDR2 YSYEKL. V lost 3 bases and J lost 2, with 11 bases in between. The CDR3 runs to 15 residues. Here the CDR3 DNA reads TGCGCCAGCAGCCAGATCTTAGGGGCTGGAAACACCATATATTTT. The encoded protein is CASSQILGAGNTIYF.

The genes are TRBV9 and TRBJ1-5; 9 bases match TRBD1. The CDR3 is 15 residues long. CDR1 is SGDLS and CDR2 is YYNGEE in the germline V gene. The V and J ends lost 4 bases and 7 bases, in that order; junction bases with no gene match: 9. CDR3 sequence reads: CASSPGTGFGQPQHF. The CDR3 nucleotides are TGTGCCAGCAGCCCCGGGACAGGGTTCGGGCAGCCCCAGCATTTT.

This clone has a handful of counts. The CDR3 reads CASSFGGGSTDTQYF. The CDR3 DNA follows: TGTGCCAGCAGCTTTGGGGGAGGGAGCACAGATACGCAGTATTTT. The chain employs TRBV7-9 and TRBJ2-3; 7 bases map to TRBD2. Germline V lookup: CDR1 SEHNR, CDR2 FQNEAQ (reference sequence). The CDR3 length is 15 residues. The ends lost 3 bases at V and 0 bases at J; junction bases unmatched: 3.

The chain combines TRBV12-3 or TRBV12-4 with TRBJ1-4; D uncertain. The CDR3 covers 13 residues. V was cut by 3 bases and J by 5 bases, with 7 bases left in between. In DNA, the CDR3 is TGTGCCAGCAGTTTTCGGGAGAATGAAAAACTGTTTTTT. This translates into CASSFRENEKLFF.

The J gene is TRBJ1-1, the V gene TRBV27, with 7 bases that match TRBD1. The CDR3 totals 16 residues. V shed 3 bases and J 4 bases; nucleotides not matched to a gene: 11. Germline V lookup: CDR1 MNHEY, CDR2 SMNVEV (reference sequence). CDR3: CASSLPPQGGVTEAFF. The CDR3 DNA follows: TGTGCCAGCAGTTTGCCCCCTCAGGGGGGAGTCACTGAAGCTTTCTTT.

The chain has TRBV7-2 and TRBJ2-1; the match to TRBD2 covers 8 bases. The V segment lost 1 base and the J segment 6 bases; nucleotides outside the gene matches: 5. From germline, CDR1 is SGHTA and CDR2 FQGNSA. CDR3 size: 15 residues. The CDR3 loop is CASSLGAGVFNEQFF. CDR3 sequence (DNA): TGTGCCAGCAGCTTAGGAGCGGGAGTGTTCAATGAGCAGTTCTTC.

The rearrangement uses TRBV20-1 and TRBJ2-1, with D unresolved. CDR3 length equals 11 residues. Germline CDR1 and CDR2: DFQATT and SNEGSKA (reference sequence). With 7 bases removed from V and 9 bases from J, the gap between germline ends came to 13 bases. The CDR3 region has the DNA TGCAGTGGGTCTAACCACGGTGAGCAGTTCTTC. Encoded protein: CSGSNHGEQFF.

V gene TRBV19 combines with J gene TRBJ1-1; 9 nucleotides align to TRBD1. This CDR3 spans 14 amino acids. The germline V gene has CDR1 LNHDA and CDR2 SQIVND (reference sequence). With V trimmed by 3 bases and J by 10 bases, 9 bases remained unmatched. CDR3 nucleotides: TGTGCCAGTAGTATCCGGGACAGGGATCGTCCAGCTTTCTTT. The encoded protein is CASSIRDRDRPAFF.

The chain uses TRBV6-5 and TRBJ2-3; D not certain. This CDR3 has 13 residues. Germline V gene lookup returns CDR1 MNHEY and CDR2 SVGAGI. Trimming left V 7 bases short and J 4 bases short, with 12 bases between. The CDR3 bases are TGTGCCAGCACCCTGGGGTATCCAGATACGCAGTATTTT. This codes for CASTLGYPDTQYF.

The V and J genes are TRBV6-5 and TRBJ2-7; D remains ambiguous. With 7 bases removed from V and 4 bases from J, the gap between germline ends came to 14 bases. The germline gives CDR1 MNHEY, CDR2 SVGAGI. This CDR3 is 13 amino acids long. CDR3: CASNLEDIYEQYF. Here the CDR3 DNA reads TGTGCCAGCAACCTCGAGGATATTTACGAGCAGTACTTC.

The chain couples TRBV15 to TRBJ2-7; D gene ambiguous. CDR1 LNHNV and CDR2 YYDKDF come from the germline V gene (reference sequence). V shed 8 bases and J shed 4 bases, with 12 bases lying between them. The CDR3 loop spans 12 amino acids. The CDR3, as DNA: TGTGCCACCTCCGGTGCCCATTACGAGCAGTACTTC. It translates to CATSGAHYEQYF.

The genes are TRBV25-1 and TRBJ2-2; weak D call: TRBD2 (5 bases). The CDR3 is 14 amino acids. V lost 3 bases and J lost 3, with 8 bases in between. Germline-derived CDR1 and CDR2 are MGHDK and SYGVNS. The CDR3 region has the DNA TGTGCCAGCAGTGACACCGGGGACACCGGGGAGCTGTTTTTT. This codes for CASSDTGDTGELFF.

CDR3 DNA sequence: TGTGCCAGCAGTACCCCGAGTTCGGTCTACAATGAGCAGTTCTTC. This codes for CASSTPSSVYNEQFF. The chain employs TRBV14 and TRBJ2-1; no reliable D call. The CDR3 runs to 15 residues. CDR1 is SGHDN, CDR2 FVKESK, per germline. V lost 6 bases to trimming and J lost 3 bases, with 15 bases between them.

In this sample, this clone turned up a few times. CDR3 region: CASSPGAGSSYEQYF. The CDR3 DNA sequence: TGTGCCAGCAGCCCCGGGGCGGGGAGCTCCTACGAGCAGTACTTC. The chain links TRBV11-2 to TRBJ2-7; D may be TRBD2 (6 bases). V lost 5 bases to trimming and J lost 0 bases, with 14 bases between them. CDR1 SGHAT and CDR2 FQNNGV come from the germline V gene. The CDR3 has 15 amino acids.

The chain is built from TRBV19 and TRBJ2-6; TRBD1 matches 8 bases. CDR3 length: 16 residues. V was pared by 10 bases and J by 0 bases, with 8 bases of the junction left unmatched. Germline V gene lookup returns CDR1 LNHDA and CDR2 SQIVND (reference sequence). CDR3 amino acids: CATTTGAISGANVLTF. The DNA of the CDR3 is TGTGCCACCACGACAGGGGCGATCTCTGGGGCCAACGTCCTGACTTTC.

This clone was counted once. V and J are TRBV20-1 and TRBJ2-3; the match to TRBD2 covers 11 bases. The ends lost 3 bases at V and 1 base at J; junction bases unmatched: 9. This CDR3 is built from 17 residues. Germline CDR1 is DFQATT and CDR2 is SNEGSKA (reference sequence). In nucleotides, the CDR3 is TGCAGTGCTAGTACTAGCGGGAGCCCCTACCGCACAGATACGCAGTATTTT. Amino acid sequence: CSASTSGSPYRTDTQYF.

The CDR3 here is CASSLYSRQPGEKLFF. CDR3 coding DNA: TGCGCCAGCAGCTTGTATTCCCGACAGCCAGGGGAAAAACTGTTTTTT. The chain uses TRBV5-1 and TRBJ1-4, with a tentative D call TRBD1 (5 bases). This CDR3 is 16 amino acids long. Germline CDR1 SGHRS, CDR2 YFSETQ. V was shortened by 1 base and J by 8 bases, with 18 bases between the two germline ends.